The 13 T cell receptor beta chains given below trace back to one sample, sequenced in a study of cytomegalovirus exposure and HLA in healthy donors. Assay used: immunoSEQ multiplex PCR; TCRdb lists only in-frame clones, some missing. The data hold 200,000 or so clones, with more than 80% observed a single time. Sequenced material: PBMCs. Source of these receptors: a young man in good health and CMV-seropositive.

The J gene is TRBJ2-5, the V gene TRBV4-1, with 7 bases aligning to TRBD2. V shed 3 bases, J shed 1 base, and the junction held 11 bases outside the gene matches. This CDR3 region has 17 residues. Germline V gene lookup returns CDR1 MGHRA and CDR2 YSYEKL. CDR3 loop: CASSHGGLAAPQETQYF. The CDR3, as DNA: TGCGCCAGCAGCCATGGAGGGCTAGCGGCTCCCCAAGAGACCCAGTACTTC.

The J gene is TRBJ2-6, the V gene TRBV6-1; a possible D gene is TRBD1 (6 bases). Germline V gene data show CDR1 as MNHNS and CDR2 as SASEGT. The CDR3 sequence is 15 residues long. The germline V and J ends were trimmed by 7 bases and 0 bases, with 10 bases remaining between them. DNA of the CDR3: TGTGCCAGCACCTCGACAGGCTCTGGGGCCAACGTCCTGACTTTC. Translating it yields CASTSTGSGANVLTF.

This chain connects TRBV6-4 to TRBJ2-1; TRBD2 matches 10 bases. J lost 5 bases, V lost 5 bases, and 3 bases had no gene match. The CDR3 has 14 residues. CDR1 and CDR2 from the germline V gene are MRHNA and SNTAGT. The CDR3 bases are TGTGCCAGCAGTAGCAGCGGGGGGGACAATGAGCAGTTCTTC. Protein product: CASSSSGGDNEQFF.

The chain carries TRBV5-6 and TRBJ2-3, with 8 bases identical to TRBD2. This CDR3 has 19 residues. The germline CDR1 and CDR2 sequences are SGHDT and YYEEEE. With V trimmed by 4 bases and J by 1 base, 17 bases remained unmatched. The CDR3 protein is CASSAWTGGPRMGTDTQYF. The CDR3 bases are TGTGCCAGCAGCGCCTGGACGGGAGGGCCGAGGATGGGCACAGATACGCAGTATTTT.

The chain carries TRBV6-5 and TRBJ2-7, with 8 nucleotides matching TRBD2. Germline V gene sequence: CDR1 MNHEY, CDR2 SVGAGI. After removal of 3 bases from V and 5 bases from J, the junction contained 12 bases not matched to a gene. The CDR3 runs to 16 residues. The CDR3: CASSYSGGVTWDEQYF. The CDR3 bases are TGTGCCAGCAGTTATTCCGGGGGGGTAACGTGGGACGAGCAGTACTTC.

The V call is TRBV5-1, the J call TRBJ2-3; 7 bases match TRBD2. The CDR3 contains 15 residues. J was trimmed by 4 bases and V by 0 bases; bases with no gene match: 5. Germline values: CDR1 SGHRS, CDR2 YFSETQ. The CDR3 nucleotides are TGCGCCAGCAGCTTGGAACTGGGGGGGGCAGATACGCAGTATTTT. It yields the protein CASSLELGGADTQYF. Full variable domain (missing parts from reference TRBV5-1 and TRBJ2-3): KAGVTQTPRYLIKTRGQQVTLSCSPISGHRSVSWYQQTPGQGLQFLFEYFSETQRNKGNFPGRFSGRQFSNSRSEMNVSTLELGDSALYLCASSLELGGADTQYFGPGTRLTVL.

The rearrangement uses TRBV6-4 and TRBJ2-3; 7 nucleotides match TRBD2. The CDR3 contains 15 residues. V shed 3 bases and J 3 bases; nucleotides not matched to a gene: 6. Germline V gene lookup returns CDR1 MRHNA and CDR2 SNTAGT. This CDR3 is CASSDGGGSTDTQYF. CDR3 bases: TGTGCCAGCAGTGATGGCGGGGGTTCTACAGATACGCAGTATTTT.

The gene calls are TRBV5-4 and TRBJ2-2, with 9 bases aligning to TRBD2. The CDR3 has 16 residues. Per the germline V gene, CDR1 is SGHNT and CDR2 is YYREEE (reference sequence). V lost 3 bases to trimming and J lost 4 bases; unmatched junction nucleotides: 7. The CDR3 sequence is CASSSSSGTGTGELFF. CDR3 DNA sequence: TGTGCCAGCAGCTCCTCTAGCGGGACGGGCACCGGGGAGCTGTTTTTT.

This sequence joins TRBV16 and TRBJ2-3, with TRBD2 matching over 7 bases. The V gene end was trimmed by 0 bases and the J gene end by 0 bases; junction bases not matched to a gene: 6. Germline V lookup: CDR1 KGHSY, CDR2 FQNENV. This CDR3 has 17 residues. The CDR3 DNA is TGTGCCAGCAGCCAATCCCCCCTAGCGGTCAGCACAGATACGCAGTATTTT. Its protein product is CASSQSPLAVSTDTQYF.

This chain joins TRBV6-1 and TRBJ1-3; TRBD1 might be the D (5 bases). Germline CDR1 reads MNHNS; CDR2 reads SASEGT. V was trimmed by 7 bases and J by 0 bases, leaving 13 bases between them. The CDR3 spans 15 residues. This CDR3 reads CASTPYRSSGNTIYF. The CDR3 bases are TGTGCCAGCACCCCTTACAGGAGCTCTGGAAACACCATATATTTT.

The chain links TRBV30 to TRBJ1-5; TRBD1 matches at 7 bases. V gave up 4 bases and J gave up 4 bases; unmatched junction bases: 10. The CDR3 is made up of 15 amino acids. Per the germline V gene, CDR1 is GTSNPN and CDR2 is SVGIG (reference sequence). The CDR3 DNA reads as TGTGCCTGGACCCACCGGGACAGAATGAATCAGCCCCAGCATTTT. It codes for CAWTHRDRMNQPQHF.

The chain carries TRBV4-1 and TRBJ2-7; no clear D. Germline V gene sequence: CDR1 MGHRA, CDR2 YSYEKL. V dropped 1 base and J dropped 6 bases, with 13 bases sitting between them. The CDR3 contains 14 residues. The CDR3 protein is CASSQVQASVEQYF. DNA of the CDR3: TGCGCCAGCAGCCAAGTCCAAGCGTCGGTCGAGCAGTACTTC.

The chain employs TRBV21-1 and TRBJ2-3; the table gives TRBD2 as D, unverified against the DNA. TRBV21-1 constitutes a pseudogene. The CDR3 contains 15 residues. DNA of the CDR3: TGTGCCAGCAGCCCAGGCAAGCGGAGGGCGGATACGCAGTATTTT. This sequence encodes CASSPGKRRADTQYF.